This T cell receptor (beta chain) was identified during a study of tumour-infiltrating T cells in Burkitt lymphoma. About the study: Productive clonality predicted overall and progression-free survival.

Here immunoSEQ multiplex PCR was the method, and the copy in TCRdb shows in-frame clones only, minus some. The table includes 13,000 to 15,000 clones, roughly 77% detected once. The length of the CDR3 is 15 residues. Germline V gene data show CDR1 as MNHEY and CDR2 as SMNVEV (reference sequence). With V trimmed by 10 bases and J by 1 base, 11 bases remained unmatched. This clone was recorded a few times. Sequenced material: tumor tissue. The rearrangement joins TRBV27 to TRBJ2-7, with 9 bases aligning to TRBD1. This receptor was taken from a human donor with diffuse large B-cell lymphoma. CDR3 protein: CATPPRDRVSYEQYV. The CDR3 DNA follows: TGTGCCACTCCACCCCGGGACAGGGTTTCCTACGAGCAGTACGTC.